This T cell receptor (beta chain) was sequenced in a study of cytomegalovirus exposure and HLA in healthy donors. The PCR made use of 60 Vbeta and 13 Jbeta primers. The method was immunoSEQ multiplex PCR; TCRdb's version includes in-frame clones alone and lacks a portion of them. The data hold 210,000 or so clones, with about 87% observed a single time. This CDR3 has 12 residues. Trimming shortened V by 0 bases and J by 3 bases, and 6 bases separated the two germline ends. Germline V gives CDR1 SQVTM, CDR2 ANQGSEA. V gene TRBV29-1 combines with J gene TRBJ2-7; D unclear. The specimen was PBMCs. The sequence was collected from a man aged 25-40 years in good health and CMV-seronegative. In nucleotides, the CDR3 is TGCAGCGTTGAAGATCGGAGCTACGAGCAGTACTTC. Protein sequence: CSVEDRSYEQYF.